Below are 16 T cell receptor beta chains sequenced from a single sample in a study of T cell changes during pregnancy in multiple sclerosis. TCRdb's table, derived via immunoSEQ multiplex PCR, lists solely in-frame clones and lacks some. The sample has about 64,000 clones, 96% seen once. Specimen: CD8+ T cells from peripheral blood mononuclear cells, collected after pregnancy. The origin of the receptors is a female donor with multiple sclerosis, enrolled in a pregnancy study.

This rearrangement joins TRBV29-1 to TRBJ2-7; possible D gene TRBD1, 5 bases. From germline, CDR1 is SQVTM and CDR2 ANQGSEA. The V and J ends lost 0 bases and 2 bases respectively, with 14 bases between them. This CDR3 is 15 amino acids long. CDR3 residues: CSVEDDSTATYEQYF. For the CDR3, the DNA is TGCAGCGTTGAAGACGACTCGACAGCCACCTACGAGCAGTACTTC.

A single count supports this clone. The V gene is TRBV19, the J gene TRBJ2-7, with 9 bases aligning to TRBD1. This CDR3 spans 13 amino acids. CDR1 is LNHDA, CDR2 SQIVND, per germline (reference sequence). V was pared by 6 bases and J by 3 bases, with 3 bases of the junction left unmatched. This chain's CDR3 is CASSSGQGYEQYF. The CDR3 DNA sequence: TGTGCCAGTAGCTCGGGACAGGGCTACGAGCAGTACTTC.

The J gene is TRBJ2-1, the V gene TRBV5-6, with 7 nucleotides matching TRBD2. The CDR3 has 13 residues. The V segment lost 6 bases and the J segment 7 bases; nucleotides outside the gene matches: 7. Germline V gene lookup returns CDR1 SGHDT and CDR2 YYEEEE. CDR3 DNA: TGTGCCAGCAATGGGAGGGACTTAAATGAGCAGTTCTTC. Protein product: CASNGRDLNEQFF.

This clone appeared once. J is TRBJ2-1 and V is TRBV27; 9 nucleotides align to TRBD2. This CDR3 comprises 13 residues. Looked up from germline, CDR1 is MNHEY and CDR2 is SMNVEV (reference sequence). V lost 2 bases to trimming and J lost 7 bases; unmatched junction nucleotides: 0. The chain's CDR3 is CASSLLAGNEQFF. For the CDR3, the DNA is TGTGCCAGCAGTTTACTAGCGGGGAATGAGCAGTTCTTC.

In this sample, this clone turned up a few times. The chain recombines TRBV4-3 with TRBJ2-1, with TRBD2 matching 7 bases. Looked up from germline, CDR1 is LGHNA and CDR2 is YSLEER. CDR3 length: 16 amino acids. V was pared by 0 bases and J by 5 bases, with 7 bases of the junction left unmatched. The CDR3 DNA reads as TGCGCCAGCAGCCAAGATCTGTGGGGGGGAGACAATGAGCAGTTCTTC. It codes for CASSQDLWGGDNEQFF.

V is TRBV27 and J is TRBJ2-1; 7 bases align to TRBD2. J gave up 1 base and V 8 bases, and 2 bases lay outside the gene matches. Germline CDR1 and CDR2: MNHEY and SMNVEV (reference sequence). The length of the CDR3 is 13 residues. CDR3 DNA: TGTGCCAGCGGGAGGGATTCCTACAATGAGCAGTTCTTC. Translation gives CASGRDSYNEQFF.

V usage is TRBV11-3 and J usage is TRBJ2-1; 7 bases are a match to TRBD1. Trimming took 0 bases from V and 7 from J; bases not matched to a gene: 6. Germline V gene sequence: CDR1 SGHNT, CDR2 YENEEA. The CDR3 loop spans 15 amino acids. CDR3 bases: TGTGCCAGCAGCTTAGACCGGACAGGCTTAAATGAGCAGTTCTTC. It codes for CASSLDRTGLNEQFF.

J is TRBJ2-7 and V is TRBV28; no clear D. This CDR3 comprises 15 residues. CDR1 and CDR2 from the germline V gene are MDHEN and SYDVKM. The V end was cut by 5 bases, the J end by 0 bases, with 14 bases between. CDR3 sequence reads: CASSTRVESSYEQYF. Written as DNA, the CDR3 is TGTGCCAGCAGTACCCGGGTCGAAAGCTCCTACGAGCAGTACTTC.

This chain uses TRBV19 with TRBJ1-5, with a tentative D call TRBD1 (5 bases). The CDR3 runs to 15 residues. V lost 5 bases to trimming and J lost 0 bases, with 11 bases between them. Germline-derived CDR1 and CDR2 are LNHDA and SQIVND (reference sequence). The CDR3 here is CASSSETDSNQPQHF. The CDR3 DNA sequence: TGTGCCAGTAGTTCGGAGACAGATAGCAATCAGCCCCAGCATTTT.

J is TRBJ1-2 and V is TRBV21-1; TRBD1, the D gene given by the table, was not confirmed from the DNA. TRBV21-1 is a recognized pseudogene. This CDR3 is 16 amino acids long. CDR3 protein: CASSKAPGTGGKGYTF. CDR3 nucleotide sequence: TGTGCCAGCAGCAAAGCCCCCGGGACAGGGGGTAAGGGCTACACCTTC.

The chain recombines TRBV28 with TRBJ1-1; 7 bases agree with TRBD1. The CDR3 is made up of 17 amino acids. J was trimmed by 0 bases and V by 3 bases; bases with no gene match: 10. From germline, CDR1 is MDHEN and CDR2 SYDVKM. CDR3 sequence (DNA): TGTGCCAGCAGTTTGTACTTAGAGGGGGCCATGAACACTGAAGCTTTCTTT. The encoded protein is CASSLYLEGAMNTEAFF.

This chain links TRBV2 with TRBJ2-2; 8 bases align to TRBD2. V was pared by 5 bases and J by 1 base, with 6 bases of the junction left unmatched. This CDR3 region has 16 residues. Germline CDR1 and CDR2: SNHLY and FYNNEI. The CDR3 sequence: CASSQWLAGNTGELFF. Written as DNA, the CDR3 is TGTGCCAGCAGTCAGTGGCTAGCGGGGAACACCGGGGAGCTGTTTTTT.

The chain combines TRBV18 with TRBJ2-2; D possibly corresponds to TRBD1 (6 bases). Between the trimmed V and J ends, which lost 5 bases and 1 base, there was a span of 17 bases. This CDR3 region has 17 residues. CDR1 is KGHSH and CDR2 is LQKENI in the germline V gene. The CDR3 protein is CASSTIFGTKNTGELFF. The CDR3 region has the DNA TGTGCCAGCTCAACCATATTCGGGACAAAGAACACCGGGGAGCTGTTTTTT. The whole variable domain, filled in from reference TRBV18 and TRBJ2-2, reads NAGVMQNPRHLVRRRGQEARLRCSPMKGHSHVYWYRQLPEEGLKFMVYLQKENIIDESGMPKERFSAEFPKEGPSILRIQQVVRGDSAAYFCASSTIFGTKNTGELFFGEGSRLTVL.

J is TRBJ2-7 and V is TRBV11-2, with 10 bases identical to TRBD2. Trimming removed 5 bases from V and 1 base from J; junction bases left unmatched: 2. The CDR3 covers 14 residues. Germline V gene data show CDR1 as SGHAT and CDR2 as FQNNGV. The CDR3 reads CASSKLAGSYEQYF. In DNA, the CDR3 is TGTGCCAGCAGCAAACTAGCGGGATCCTACGAGCAGTACTTC.

This clone was detected only once. The J gene is TRBJ1-5, the V gene TRBV28; 7 nucleotides align to TRBD1. Germline-derived CDR1 and CDR2 are MDHEN and SYDVKM. The CDR3 totals 18 residues. V lost 4 bases, J lost 2 bases, and 14 bases stayed unmatched. The CDR3 spells CASSYTPNRGYGNQPQHF. The CDR3 DNA reads as TGTGCCAGCAGTTACACCCCGAACAGGGGATACGGCAATCAGCCCCAGCATTTT.

The chain combines TRBV27 with TRBJ2-7; a possible D gene is TRBD1 (7 bases). This CDR3 is built from 14 residues. The V gene lost 5 bases and the J gene lost 3 bases, with 14 bases spanning the gap. Looked up from germline, CDR1 is MNHEY and CDR2 is SMNVEV (reference sequence). In DNA form, the CDR3 reads TGTGCCAGCAGTCCCGCGGGACAGAACTACGAGCAGTACTTC. Its protein product is CASSPAGQNYEQYF.